Listed below are T cell receptor beta chains from one sample, sequenced in a study of glioma-infiltrating T cells after dendritic cell vaccination. Method: immunoSEQ multiplex PCR; TCRdb's copy keeps in-frame clones and lacks some. The table lists some 91,000 clones, over 75% of them singletons. Sequenced here: blood, sampled after dendritic cell vaccination. The receptors stem from a human donor with glioblastoma. CDR3s include the opening cysteine and the closing phenylalanine or tryptophan. A D gene is named only where the DNA matches it firmly. The listing skips clone size in some rows; elsewhere it reads once, few, many or a size class.

d_gene	v_gene	j_gene	abundance	CDR3nt	CDR3aa
.	TRBV7-9	TRBJ2-2	.	TGTGCCAGCAGCTTCTACGGGATGTCCGGGGAGCTGTTTTTT	CASSFYGMSGELFF
.	TRBV19	TRBJ2-5	.	TGTGCCAGTAGTATTTTGTCAGGGGACGAGACCCAGTACTTC	CASSILSGDETQYF
TRBD1	TRBV7-2	TRBJ2-7	.	TGTGCCAGCAGCCCCCTTAACAGGGGATCCTCCTACGAGCAGTACTTC	CASSPLNRGSSYEQYF
TRBD2	TRBV5-1	TRBJ2-5	.	TGCGCCAGCAGCTTCGGGACTAGCGGGACTCAAGAGACCCAGTACTTC	CASSFGTSGTQETQYF
TRBD2	TRBV5-1	TRBJ2-5	few	TGCGCCAGCGGGGATCCGGGACTAGCGGGTGGGGAGACCCAGTACTTC	CASGDPGLAGGETQYF
.	TRBV7-3	TRBJ1-1	.	TGTGCCAGCAGCCCAACAGGAATTAACACTGAAGCTTTCTTT	CASSPTGINTEAFF
.	TRBV20-1	TRBJ2-3	.	TGCAGTGTTCGCGGCACAGATACGCAGTATTTT	CSVRGTDTQYF
.	TRBV7-3	TRBJ1-4	.	TGTGCCAGCAGCTTAGGGTCGGGGGCAACTAATGAAAAACTGTTTTTT	CASSLGSGATNEKLFF
TRBD1	TRBV27	TRBJ1-6	few	TGTGCCAGCAGCCGGGACAGGGGCTCAGGTTCACCCCTCCACTTT	CASSRDRGSGSPLHF
TRBD1	TRBV2	TRBJ1-5	few	TGTGCCAGCAGTGTGGAACAGGGGCATCAGCCCCAGCATTTT	CASSVEQGHQPQHF
.	TRBV4-2	TRBJ1-3	.	TGTGCCAGCAGCCAAATCCCCCGCTCTGGAAACACCATATATTTT	CASSQIPRSGNTIYF
.	TRBV6-5	TRBJ2-1	.	TGTGCCAGCAACAGGAGGGTCAGGGATGAGCAGTTCTTC	CASNRRVRDEQFF
TRBD1	TRBV14	TRBJ1-2	.	TGTGCCAGCAGCCTCTCGCGGACAGGGGTCGTCTATGGCTACACCTTC	CASSLSRTGVVYGYTF
TRBD1	TRBV7-9	TRBJ1-4	once	TGTGCCAGCAGCCCCGACAGGGGGCTGGGAACTAATGAAAAACTGTTTTTT	CASSPDRGLGTNEKLFF
.	TRBV5-1	TRBJ1-1	.	TGCGCCAGCAGCCCCCCTTCCGGGGAGGGCACTGAAGCTTTCTTT	CASSPPSGEGTEAFF
TRBD2	TRBV9	TRBJ2-3	.	TGTGCCAGCAGCCACGGGGGGGGTACGCAGTATTTT	CASSHGGGTQYF
TRBD1	TRBV19	TRBJ1-5	.	TGTGCCAGTAGTACCACTAGAGGACAGGGCAATCAGCCCCAGCATTTT	CASSTTRGQGNQPQHF
.	TRBV7-9	TRBJ1-1	.	TGTGCCAGCACCGATACAGGGCGGGAAGCTTTCTTT	CASTDTGREAFF
.	TRBV6-5	TRBJ2-5	.	TGTGCCAGCAGTGGAGGGGTCCGACAAGAGACCCAGTACTTC	CASSGGVRQETQYF
TRBD1	TRBV7-9	TRBJ1-2	.	TGTGCCAGCAGCTCTCCGGACAGGGTGGGAGGTGGCTACACCTTC	CASSSPDRVGGGYTF
.	TRBV12-5	TRBJ2-7	.	TGTGCTAGTGGTTCCGTAGTTTGGGAGCAGTACTTC	CASGSVVWEQYF
.	TRBV6-5	TRBJ1-1	once	TGTGCCAGCAGGGCGCAGGGGATCACTGAAGCTTTCTTT	CASRAQGITEAFF
.	TRBV6-5	TRBJ2-2	.	TGTGCCAGCAGTTCCGGGACTGCAATCTCCGGGGAGCTGTTTTTT	CASSSGTAISGELFF
.	TRBV25-1	TRBJ1-6	.	TGTGCCAGCACCCAGGGAATATGGAGTTCACCCCTCCACTTT	CASTQGIWSSPLHF
.	TRBV7-2	TRBJ2-3	.	TGTGCCAGCAGCTTAATCGTTGCAGGGCACCCCCAGGGGGATACGCAGTATTTT	CASSLIVAGHPQGDTQYF
.	TRBV6-5	TRBJ2-7	once	TGTGCCAGCAGGAGTTTTACCTACGAGCAGTACTTC	CASRSFTYEQYF
.	TRBV21-1	TRBJ1-4	few	TGTGCCAGCAGCAATGGATACAGGGGTGGTGAAAAACTGTTTTTT	CASSNGYRGGEKLFF
TRBD1	TRBV6-6	TRBJ1-1	once	TGTGCCAGCAGCCTGGACCGGGACAGGGGCACTGAAGCTTTCTTT	CASSLDRDRGTEAFF
TRBD1	TRBV4-2	TRBJ2-3	.	TGTGCCAGCAGCCAAGTAAGGCCCGGGACAGGGGGCACAGATACGCAGTATTTT	CASSQVRPGTGGTDTQYF
.	TRBV6-1	TRBJ2-7	.	TGTGCCAGCACCGCACCAACCGGGACTCCTGGGGAGCAGTACTTC	CASTAPTGTPGEQYF
TRBD2	TRBV5-1	TRBJ2-3	.	TGCGCCAGCAGCTTTGGAGGACTAGCGGGAGATCAGGATACGCAGTATTTT	CASSFGGLAGDQDTQYF
TRBD1	TRBV10-3	TRBJ1-2	.	TGTGCCATCAGTGAGACGGACAGGGGACCTAACTATGGCTACACCTTC	CAISETDRGPNYGYTF
.	TRBV6-1	TRBJ1-1	once	TGTGCCACGGACAGCCCAAACACTGAAGCTTTCTTT	CATDSPNTEAFF
.	TRBV29-1	TRBJ2-2	.	TGCAGCGCTCCAGCGCATACCGGGGAGCTGTTTTTT	CSAPAHTGELFF
.	TRBV29-1	TRBJ1-1	.	TGCAGCGTTGAAGAAAGGGGCCTGTTCACTGAAGCTTTCTTT	CSVEERGLFTEAFF
.	TRBV7-9	TRBJ1-2	.	TGTGCCAGCAGCGCCATGGATCCAGGGGATGGAGGCTACACCTTC	CASSAMDPGDGGYTF
.	TRBV12-5	TRBJ2-7	.	TGTGCTAGTGGTGCGAGTCGCTCCTACGAGCAGTACTTC	CASGASRSYEQYF
.	TRBV19	TRBJ2-2	.	TGTGCCAGTAGGACATACACCGGGAACACCGGGGAGCTGTTTTTT	CASRTYTGNTGELFF
TRBD2	TRBV5-4	TRBJ2-7	.	TGTGCCAGCAGCTTTCAAGGGACTACCTACGAGCAGTACTTC	CASSFQGTTYEQYF
TRBD1	TRBV19	TRBJ1-4	few	TGTGCCAGTAGTATAGAAGGGGGCAGGTCTGAAAAACTGTTTTTT	CASSIEGGRSEKLFF
TRBD2	TRBV9	TRBJ2-1	.	TGTGCCAGCAGCGTACGGCTAGCGGCCAGAAATGAGCAGTTCTTC	CASSVRLAARNEQFF
TRBD2	TRBV7-3	TRBJ2-2	.	TGTGCCAGCAGCCCGGCTAGCGGAATGAACACCGGGGAGCTGTTTTTT	CASSPASGMNTGELFF
.	TRBV12-5	TRBJ2-5	few	TGTGCTAGTGGTTTGTCTGGGGGCGGTTGGGAGACCCAGTACTTC	CASGLSGGGWETQYF
TRBD2	TRBV11-2	TRBJ2-7	.	TGTGCCAGCAGCTTAAGATCCCGGGGGGACGAGCAGTACTTC	CASSLRSRGDEQYF
TRBD2	TRBV19	TRBJ2-3	.	TGTGCCAGTAGTAACGGGAGGCCAGGGGATACGCAGTATTTT	CASSNGRPGDTQYF
.	TRBV6-1	TRBJ1-2	.	TGTGCCAGCAGTGAATACACCGGGGTCGGCTACACCTTC	CASSEYTGVGYTF